Below are 32 T cell receptor beta chains sequenced from a single sample in a study of cytomegalovirus exposure and HLA in healthy donors. In the PCR, 60 Vbeta and 13 Jbeta primers were used. TCRdb's copy holds only in-frame clones and misses some; the assay was immunoSEQ multiplex PCR. The sample shows about 110,000 clones, around 66% of them seen only once. Sequencing was done on a sample of PBMCs. These receptors all stem from a man aged 18 to 30 in good health and CMV-seropositive.

CDR3 nucleotide sequence: TGTGCCAGCAGCTTAGAGGGACTTCGAGCCCATGGCTACACCTTC. This codes for CASSLEGLRAHGYTF. The V and J genes are TRBV7-2 and TRBJ1-2, with a weak D call TRBD1 (5 bases). CDR1 SGHTA and CDR2 FQGNSA come from the germline V gene. The CDR3 length is 15 residues. V gave up 1 base and J gave up 6 bases, with 15 bases separating them. The full variable domain, rest sourced from reference TRBV7-2 and TRBJ1-2, is GAGVSQSPSNKVTEKGKDVELRCDPISGHTALYWYRQSLGQGLEFLIYFQGNSAPDKSGLPSDRFSAERTGGSVSTLTIQRTQQEDSAVYLCASSLEGLRAHGYTFGSGTRLTVV.

This chain links TRBV7-2 with TRBJ1-5; D remains ambiguous. The CDR3 loop spans 13 amino acids. Looked up from germline, CDR1 is SGHTA and CDR2 is FQGNSA. V was shortened by 1 base and J by 9 bases, with 10 bases between the two germline ends. Written as DNA, the CDR3 is TGTGCCAGCAGCTTAGACGGTGTTGGGCCCCAGCATTTT. Protein sequence: CASSLDGVGPQHF.

The chain links TRBV2 to TRBJ2-3, with TRBD2 matching 9 bases. This CDR3 region has 15 residues. The V and J ends lost 3 bases and 4 bases, in that order; junction bases with no gene match: 5. Germline V CDR1 and CDR2: SNHLY, FYNNEI. CDR3 DNA: TGTGCCAGCAGTGACCCGGAGCGGGGGGCAGATACGCAGTATTTT. Amino acid sequence: CASSDPERGADTQYF.

CDR3 coding DNA: TGTGCCAGCACGGGGTGGGGTTCGGGAGATACGCAGTATTTT. Its protein product is CASTGWGSGDTQYF. V is TRBV7-6 and J is TRBJ2-3, with D perhaps TRBD2 (5 bases). CDR3 length equals 14 residues. Trimming removed 7 bases at V and 5 bases at J, with 16 bases between. Germline V CDR1 and CDR2: SGHVS, FNYEAQ.

This sequence joins TRBV12-2 and TRBJ1-2; the DNA was not compared with TRBD1, the D call given in the table. TRBV12-2 has pseudogene status. This CDR3 has 13 residues. CDR3 amino acids: CASRPTGNYGYTF. DNA for the CDR3: TGTGCAAGTCGGCCGACAGGGAACTATGGCTACACCTTC.

J is TRBJ2-5 and V is TRBV7-6; 7 positions agree with TRBD2. Trimming cost V 4 bases and J 3 bases; bases outside gene matches: 8. The CDR3 has 15 amino acids. Germline CDR1 reads SGHVS; CDR2 reads FNYEAQ. CDR3 sequence reads: CASSSVLAEKETQYF. Here the CDR3 DNA reads TGTGCCAGCAGCTCGGTCCTAGCGGAAAAAGAGACCCAGTACTTC.

The chain links TRBV5-1 to TRBJ1-4; tentative D call: TRBD1 (6 bases). This CDR3 has 16 residues. Trimming left V 4 bases short and J 5 bases short, with 18 bases between. The germline gives CDR1 SGHRS, CDR2 YFSETQ. The CDR3 region has the DNA TGCGCCAGCAGCCATGGTAGGGGGAAGCTCAATGAAAAACTGTTTTTT. This sequence encodes CASSHGRGKLNEKLFF.

The genes are TRBV5-1 and TRBJ2-2; 10 nucleotides align to TRBD2. Trimming took 4 bases from V and 4 from J; bases not matched to a gene: 7. Germline V CDR1 and CDR2: SGHRS, YFSETQ. The CDR3 runs 16 residues. The CDR3 region has the DNA TGCGCCAGCAGCGGCCTAGCGGGGGCCCTCACCGGGGAGCTGTTTTTT. Translation: CASSGLAGALTGELFF. The variable domain in full, with the rest retrieved from reference TRBV5-1 and TRBJ2-2, is KAGVTQTPRYLIKTRGQQVTLSCSPISGHRSVSWYQQTPGQGLQFLFEYFSETQRNKGNFPGRFSGRQFSNSRSEMNVSTLELGDSALYLCASSGLAGALTGELFFGEGSRLTVL.

This clone was recorded only once. J is TRBJ2-7 and V is TRBV7-9, with D tentatively TRBD2 (5 bases). Germline V gene sequence: CDR1 SEHNR, CDR2 FQNEAQ (reference sequence). The CDR3 loop spans 12 amino acids. V lost 4 bases, J lost 7 bases, and 11 bases lay in between. Here the CDR3 DNA reads TGTGCCAGCAGCTCTACGGGGATTGAGCAGTACGTC. It yields the protein CASSSTGIEQYV.

V is TRBV4-1 and J is TRBJ1-2, with a weak D call TRBD1 (5 bases). Germline V gives CDR1 MGHRA, CDR2 YSYEKL. This CDR3 is built from 14 residues. V was clipped by 1 base and J by 3 bases, with 9 bases between them. As DNA, the CDR3 is TGCGCCAGCAGCCAAGTATTCAGGGACTATGGCTACACCTTC. This gives the protein CASSQVFRDYGYTF.

The chain joins TRBV2 to TRBJ2-7; 10 nucleotides agree with TRBD2. Looked up from germline, CDR1 is SNHLY and CDR2 is FYNNEI. The CDR3 spans 15 residues. J gave up 7 bases and V 2 bases, and 8 bases lay outside the gene matches. Written as DNA, the CDR3 is TGTGCCAGCAGTGAAAGTCTAGCGGGGGCCCGTGAGCAGTACTTC. Encoded protein: CASSESLAGAREQYF. The full variable domain, its missing parts supplied by reference TRBV2 and TRBJ2-7, is EPEVTQTPSHQVTQMGQEVILRCVPISNHLYFYWYRQILGQKVEFLVSFYNNEISEKSEIFDDQFSVERPDGSNFTLKIRSTKLEDSAMYFCASSESLAGAREQYFGPGTRLTVT.

This clone was detected a few times. The chain carries TRBV5-4 and TRBJ2-6, with 7 bases identical to TRBD1. With 4 bases clipped from V and 0 bases from J, the junction kept 10 bases outside the gene matches. This CDR3 is built from 18 residues. Germline V gives CDR1 SGHNT, CDR2 YYREEE (reference sequence). CDR3 sequence (DNA): TGTGCCAGCAGCGCAACCGGGACAGCGTACTCTGGGGCCAACGTCCTGACTTTC. Protein: CASSATGTAYSGANVLTF.

The rearrangement uses TRBV9 and TRBJ2-2, with 9 bases that match TRBD1. Germline trimming cut 4 bases from V and 4 bases from J; bases unmatched to any gene: 5. Germline V gene sequence: CDR1 SGDLS, CDR2 YYNGEE. The CDR3 is 15 residues long. The CDR3 sequence: CASSRTGASTGELFF. The CDR3 DNA reads as TGTGCCAGCAGCAGGACAGGGGCGAGCACCGGGGAGCTGTTTTTT. The full variable domain, in which reference TRBV9 and TRBJ2-2 provide the parts outside the CDR3, is DSGVTQTPKHLITATGQRVTLRCSPRSGDLSVYWYQQSLDQGLQFLIQYYNGEERAKGNILERFSAQQFPDLHSELNLSSLELGDSALYFCASSRTGASTGELFFGEGSRLTVL.

The genes are TRBV6-5 and TRBJ1-2; 7 bases map to TRBD1. Germline-derived CDR1 and CDR2 are MNHEY and SVGAGI. V trimming: 8 bases; J trimming: 7 bases; junction bases outside the gene matches: 10. This CDR3 spans 13 amino acids. This chain's CDR3 is CASHQTGSGGYTF. The DNA for the CDR3 is TGTGCCAGCCATCAGACAGGGTCGGGTGGCTACACCTTC.

The chain links TRBV13 to TRBJ1-6; 9 bases line up with TRBD1. This CDR3 contains 16 residues. J lost 2 bases, V lost 4 bases, and 3 bases had no gene match. The V gene's germline CDR1 is PRHDT and CDR2 FYEKMQ (reference sequence). The CDR3 protein is CASSSGQGPYNSPLHF. CDR3 sequence (DNA): TGTGCCAGCAGCTCGGGACAGGGCCCCTATAATTCACCCCTCCACTTT.

V and J are TRBV5-1 and TRBJ2-7; 10 bases agree with TRBD1. V gave up 4 bases and J gave up 5 bases; unmatched junction bases: 6. The V gene's germline CDR1 is SGHRS and CDR2 YFSETQ. This CDR3 is built from 14 residues. The CDR3 coding sequence is TGCGCCAGCAGCACAAGGACAGGGGGGGACGAGCAGTACTTC. Its protein product is CASSTRTGGDEQYF.

The rearrangement links TRBV10-1 to TRBJ2-7; 7 bases are shared with TRBD2. CDR3 size: 16 residues. Germline-derived CDR1 and CDR2 are WNHNN and SYGVQD (reference sequence). Trimming at V came to 0 bases and at J to 1 base, leaving 6 bases not matched to a gene. Here the CDR3 DNA reads TGCGCCAGCAGTGAGTCCCTATCTAGCGGATCCTACGAGCAGTACTTC. Protein sequence: CASSESLSSGSYEQYF.

This sequence joins TRBV28 and TRBJ2-3; a possible D gene is TRBD1 (6 bases). The V gene lost 3 bases and the J gene lost 2 bases, with 15 bases spanning the gap. The CDR3 extends over 16 amino acids. Germline V gene lookup returns CDR1 MDHEN and CDR2 SYDVKM. CDR3: CASSFNREGNTDTQYF. DNA for the CDR3: TGTGCCAGCAGTTTTAACAGGGAAGGGAACACAGATACGCAGTATTTT.

CDR3 coding DNA: TGCGCCAGCAGCCAAGGGCCGGGACAGACACAAGAGACCCAGTACTTC. Protein: CASSQGPGQTQETQYF. V gene TRBV4-1 combines with J gene TRBJ2-5; 7 bases match TRBD1. The CDR3 has 16 amino acids. Trimming at V came to 1 base and at J to 2 bases, leaving 7 bases not matched to a gene. CDR1 and CDR2 (germline): MGHRA, YSYEKL.

This chain uses TRBV5-1 with TRBJ2-7; weak D call: TRBD2 (5 bases). V was clipped by 0 bases and J by 4 bases, with 14 bases between them. The CDR3 extends over 15 amino acids. The germline CDR1 and CDR2 sequences are SGHRS and YFSETQ. The CDR3 DNA sequence: TGCGCCAGCAGCTTGGGGGCGGGTGGATTTTACGAGCAGTACTTC. It translates to CASSLGAGGFYEQYF. Using reference TRBV5-1 and TRBJ2-7 for the parts outside the CDR3, the full variable domain is KAGVTQTPRYLIKTRGQQVTLSCSPISGHRSVSWYQQTPGQGLQFLFEYFSETQRNKGNFPGRFSGRQFSNSRSEMNVSTLELGDSALYLCASSLGAGGFYEQYFGPGTRLTVT.

The gene calls are TRBV7-2 and TRBJ2-7, with 9 bases that match TRBD2. Germline loops: CDR1 SGHTA, CDR2 FQGNSA. The trim removed 4 bases at V and 2 bases at J, leaving 6 bases unmatched. The CDR3 consists of 15 residues. DNA for the CDR3: TGTGCCAGCAGCTGGGATAGCGGGGGAACCTACGAGCAGTACTTC. This translates into CASSWDSGGTYEQYF.

J is TRBJ2-2 and V is TRBV30; the match to TRBD1 covers 9 bases. Germline lookup yields CDR1 GTSNPN and CDR2 SVGIG (reference sequence). Losses at the gene ends were 4 bases for V and 7 bases for J; bases not matched to a gene: 4. The CDR3 spans 13 residues. In nucleotides, the CDR3 is TGTGCCTGGACGGGACAGGGCGGCGGGGAGCTGTTTTTT. This gives the protein CAWTGQGGGELFF.

As to this clone: Germline is not matched at one junction end, which may reflect a read error. Other DNA sequences within the sample encode an identical CDR3. V and J are TRBV30 and TRBJ2-7; D gene ambiguous. The CDR3 sequence is 11 residues long. The V gene's germline CDR1 is GTSNPN and CDR2 SVGIG (reference sequence). This CDR3 reads CAWSSVYEQYF. The CDR3 nucleotides are TGTGCCTGGAGTAGCGTTTACGAGCAGTACTTT.

J is TRBJ1-5 and V is TRBV19; possible D gene TRBD1, 6 bases. The V and J ends lost 2 bases and 4 bases respectively, with 12 bases between them. The CDR3 has 15 residues. Germline CDR1 and CDR2: LNHDA and SQIVND (reference sequence). In DNA form, the CDR3 reads TGTGCCAGTAGTATATCCGGGACACCAAATCAGCCCCAGCATTTT. It encodes CASSISGTPNQPQHF.

This clone was counted only a few times. The V call is TRBV4-1, the J call TRBJ2-3, with TRBD1 matching over 7 bases. V lost 3 bases, J lost 4 bases, and 7 bases stayed unmatched. The CDR3 is made up of 15 amino acids. Per the germline V gene, CDR1 is MGHRA and CDR2 is YSYEKL. The CDR3 DNA sequence: TGCGCCAGCAGCCACCGGGACAGTAAGGCAGATACGCAGTATTTT. It specifies CASSHRDSKADTQYF.

CDR3 residues: CASSLQGTDSPLHF. In DNA form, the CDR3 reads TGTGCCAGCAGCCTACAGGGTACGGATTCACCCCTCCACTTT. V is TRBV7-2 and J is TRBJ1-6, with D maybe TRBD1 (6 bases). The CDR3 consists of 14 residues. The germline CDR1 and CDR2 sequences are SGHTA and FQGNSA. V lost 5 bases and J lost 8, with 13 bases in between. Supplemented by reference TRBV7-2 and TRBJ1-6, the full variable domain reads GAGVSQSPSNKVTEKGKDVELRCDPISGHTALYWYRQSLGQGLEFLIYFQGNSAPDKSGLPSDRFSAERTGGSVSTLTIQRTQQEDSAVYLCASSLQGTDSPLHFGNGTRLTVT.

The chain employs TRBV5-6 and TRBJ1-2, with 8 bases aligning to TRBD1. Germline values: CDR1 SGHDT, CDR2 YYEEEE. CDR3 length equals 16 residues. V lost 0 bases to trimming and J lost 8 bases; unmatched junction nucleotides: 12. DNA of the CDR3: TGTGCCAGCAGCTTGGAGATGGTGGACAGGGCGGGCGGCTACACCTTC. It encodes CASSLEMVDRAGGYTF.

V and J are TRBV4-2 and TRBJ2-3; 7 bases agree with TRBD2. Looked up from germline, CDR1 is LGHNA and CDR2 is YNFKEQ. Trimming cost V 3 bases and J 0 bases; bases outside gene matches: 3. The CDR3 contains 15 residues. The CDR3 DNA is TGTGCCAGCAGCCAGAGCGGGGCTAGCACAGATACGCAGTATTTT. It yields the protein CASSQSGASTDTQYF.

This clone appeared a single time. The chain combines TRBV30 with TRBJ2-3; D possibly corresponds to TRBD1 (6 bases). Germline CDR1 is GTSNPN and CDR2 is SVGIG (reference sequence). Trimming took 2 bases from V and 0 from J, leaving 12 bases between them. The CDR3 loop spans 15 amino acids. The CDR3 nucleotides read TGTGCCTGGAGTAAACAGGGTGTTAGCACAGATACGCAGTATTTT. Protein product: CAWSKQGVSTDTQYF.

The chain is built from TRBV5-1 and TRBJ1-3; D is perhaps TRBD1 (5 bases). The CDR3 runs 20 residues. V was pared by 2 bases and J by 3 bases, with 27 bases between. The germline gives CDR1 SGHRS, CDR2 YFSETQ. The CDR3 is CASSLPSGVPGDFLGNTIYF. The CDR3 region has the DNA TGCGCCAGCAGCTTACCTTCGGGCGTACCGGGGGACTTTCTTGGAAACACCATATATTTT.

This chain connects TRBV28 to TRBJ1-2, with a tentative D call TRBD1 (5 bases). Trimming removed 3 bases at V and 3 bases at J, with 14 bases between. Germline assignment: CDR1 MDHEN and CDR2 SYDVKM. The CDR3 totals 15 residues. This chain's CDR3 is CASSLSRGKDYGYTF. For the CDR3, the DNA is TGTGCCAGCAGTTTGTCTCGGGGGAAGGACTATGGCTACACCTTC.

The chain carries TRBV29-1 and TRBJ2-5, with a weak D call TRBD1 (5 bases). From germline, CDR1 is SQVTM and CDR2 ANQGSEA. V lost 4 bases and J lost 5, with 14 bases in between. The CDR3 totals 13 residues. CDR3 sequence (DNA): TGCAGCGTTGTGGCAGGGCTGGGGGAGACCCAGTACTTC. Amino acid sequence: CSVVAGLGETQYF.